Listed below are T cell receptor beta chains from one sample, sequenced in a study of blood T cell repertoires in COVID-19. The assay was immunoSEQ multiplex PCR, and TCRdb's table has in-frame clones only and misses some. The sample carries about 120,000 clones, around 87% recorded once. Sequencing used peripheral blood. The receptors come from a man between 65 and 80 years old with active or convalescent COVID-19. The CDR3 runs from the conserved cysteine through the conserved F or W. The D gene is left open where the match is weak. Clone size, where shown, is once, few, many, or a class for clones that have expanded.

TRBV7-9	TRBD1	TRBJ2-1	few	CASSQTGGSYNEQFF	TGTGCCAGCAGCCAAACAGGGGGCTCCTACAATGAGCAGTTCTTC
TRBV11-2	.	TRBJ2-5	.	CASSPRFLRETQYF	TGTGCCAGCAGCCCTAGATTCCTACGGGAGACCCAGTACTTC
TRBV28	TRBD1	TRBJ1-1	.	CASRDRGLNTEAFF	TGTGCCAGCAGAGACAGGGGCCTGAACACTGAAGCTTTCTTT
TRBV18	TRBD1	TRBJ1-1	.	CASSPGGDGTEAFF	TGTGCCAGCTCCCCAGGGGGCGACGGCACTGAAGCTTTCTTT
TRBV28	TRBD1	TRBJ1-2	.	CASSKGDRANYGYTF	TGTGCCAGCAGTAAAGGAGACAGGGCTAACTATGGCTACACCTTC
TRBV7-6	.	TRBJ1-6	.	CASSLFRGRNSPLHF	TGTGCCAGCAGCTTATTCCGGGGAAGGAATTCACCCCTCCACTTT
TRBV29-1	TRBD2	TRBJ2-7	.	CSVSGGSYEQYF	TGCAGCGTTAGCGGGGGCTCCTACGAGCAGTACTTC
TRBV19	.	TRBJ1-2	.	CASTTTERGYGYTF	TGTGCCAGTACCACGACAGAGCGCGGATATGGCTACACCTTC
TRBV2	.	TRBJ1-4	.	CASSEGQSNEKLFF	TGTGCCAGCAGTGAAGGACAGTCCAACGAAAAACTGTTTTTT
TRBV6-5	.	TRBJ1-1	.	CASSRGQANTEAFF	TGTGCCAGCAGTCGGGGACAAGCAAACACTGAAGCTTTCTTT
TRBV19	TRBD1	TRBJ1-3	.	CASSRQGSGNTIYF	TGTGCCAGTAGTCGACAGGGCTCTGGAAACACCATATATTTT
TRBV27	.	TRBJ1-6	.	CASRMTAKPLHF	TGTGCCAGCAGGATGACAGCGAAGCCCCTCCACTTT
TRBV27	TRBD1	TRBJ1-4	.	CASSNRGEKLFF	TGTGCCAGCAGCAACAGGGGTGAAAAACTGTTTTTT
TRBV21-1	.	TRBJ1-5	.	CASSVRHPLAQHF	TGTGCCAGCAGCGTGCGTCACCCCTTGGCCCAGCATTTT
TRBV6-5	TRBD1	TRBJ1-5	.	CASSYPDRESNQPQHF	TGTGCCAGCAGTTACCCCGACAGGGAGAGCAATCAGCCCCAGCATTTT
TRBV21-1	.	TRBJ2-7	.	CASSHSNHSSYEQYF	TGTGCCAGCAGCCACTCGAACCATTCCTCCTACGAGCAGTACTTC
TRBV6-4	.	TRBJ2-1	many	CASSDGETSGNEQFF	TGTGCCAGCAGTGACGGGGAGACCAGCGGCAATGAGCAGTTCTTC
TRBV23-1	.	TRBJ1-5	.	CASSLGPYSNQPQHF	TGCGCCAGCAGTCTCGGTCCATATAGCAATCAGCCCCAGCATTTT
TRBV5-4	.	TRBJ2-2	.	CASSASNTGELFF	TGTGCCAGCAGCGCGTCAAACACCGGGGAGCTGTTTTTT
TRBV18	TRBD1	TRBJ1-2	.	CASSHRQGAEHGYTF	TGTGCCAGCTCACACCGACAGGGGGCGGAGCATGGCTACACCTTC
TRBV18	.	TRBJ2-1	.	CASSPRTNEQFF	TGTGCCAGCTCACCACGAACAAATGAGCAGTTCTTC
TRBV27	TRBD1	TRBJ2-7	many	CASRSRPGQGAYEQYF	TGTGCCAGCAGGTCCCGCCCGGGACAGGGTGCCTACGAGCAGTACTTC
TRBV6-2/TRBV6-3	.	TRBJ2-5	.	CASSYGPLAETQYF	TGTGCCAGCAGTTACGGGCCGCTGGCTGAGACCCAGTACTTC
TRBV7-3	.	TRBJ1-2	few	CASSRTPAGDSYTF	TGTGCCAGCAGCAGAACCCCGGCAGGGGATAGCTACACCTTC
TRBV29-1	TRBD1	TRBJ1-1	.	CSARTGNVNTEAFF	TGCAGCGCACGGACAGGGAATGTGAACACTGAAGCTTTCTTT
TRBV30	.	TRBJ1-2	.	CAWSVYGDGYTF	TGTGCCTGGAGTGTCTACGGGGATGGCTACACCTTC
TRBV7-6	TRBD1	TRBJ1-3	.	CASSMTGGAPGNTIYF	TGTGCCAGCAGCATGACAGGGGGCGCCCCTGGAAACACCATATATTTT
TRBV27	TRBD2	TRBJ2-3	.	CASSTIAGGPQTDTQYF	TGTGCCAGCAGTACGATAGCGGGAGGGCCTCAAACAGATACGCAGTATTTT
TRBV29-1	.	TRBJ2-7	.	CSVTGNYEQYF	TGCAGCGTTACAGGGAACTACGAGCAGTACTTC
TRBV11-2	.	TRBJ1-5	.	CASSLAGQPQHF	TGTGCCAGCAGCTTAGCGGGACAGCCCCAGCATTTT
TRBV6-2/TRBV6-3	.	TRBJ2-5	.	CASSPLREETQYF	TGTGCCAGCAGCCCCCTAAGAGAAGAGACCCAGTACTTC
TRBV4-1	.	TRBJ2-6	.	CASSQIQVPTLSGANVLTF	TGCGCCAGCAGCCAGATACAGGTACCCACTCTCTCTGGGGCCAACGTCCTGACTTTC
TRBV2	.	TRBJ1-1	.	CASSEWGVRTEAFF	TGTGCCAGCAGTGAATGGGGGGTCAGGACTGAAGCTTTCTTT
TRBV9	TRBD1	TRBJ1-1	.	CASSPLTGDTEAFF	TGTGCCAGCAGCCCTCTGACAGGGGACACTGAAGCTTTCTTT
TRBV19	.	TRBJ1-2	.	CASSPTGTNYGYTF	TGTGCCAGTAGCCCAACCGGGACAAATTACGGCTACACCTTC
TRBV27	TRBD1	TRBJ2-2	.	CASSLSSPGTVLNTGELFF	TGTGCCAGCAGTTTATCGTCCCCCGGGACAGTTCTCAACACCGGGGAGCTGTTTTTT
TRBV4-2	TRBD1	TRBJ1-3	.	CASSQEDRGLNTIYF	TGTGCCAGCAGCCAAGAAGACAGGGGGCTCAACACCATATATTTT
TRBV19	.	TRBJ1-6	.	CASASVTGQNSPLHF	TGTGCCAGTGCCTCCGTGACGGGTCAAAATTCACCCCTCCACTTT
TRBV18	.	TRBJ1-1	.	CASSPGGSEAFF	TGTGCCAGCTCCCCGGGAGGGTCTGAAGCTTTCTTT
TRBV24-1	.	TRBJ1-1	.	CATSSAGTNTEAFF	TGTGCCACCAGTTCCGCCGGGACTAACACTGAAGCTTTCTTT
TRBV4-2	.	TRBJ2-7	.	CASSQARTRDSFSEQYF	TGTGCCAGCAGCCAAGCAAGGACCAGGGACTCATTCTCCGAGCAGTACTTC
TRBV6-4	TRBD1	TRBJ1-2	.	CASRERTGSGSGGYTF	TGTGCCAGCAGAGAAAGGACAGGGTCTGGTTCTGGTGGCTACACCTTC
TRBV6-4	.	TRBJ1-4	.	CASPGGATNEKLFF	TGTGCCAGCCCGGGGGGGGCAACTAATGAAAAACTGTTTTTT
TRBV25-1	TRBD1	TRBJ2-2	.	CASTPPGQGLAGELFF	TGTGCCAGCACCCCACCGGGACAGGGTCTCGCCGGGGAGCTGTTTTTT
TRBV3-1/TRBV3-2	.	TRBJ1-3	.	CASSQGQGSVSGNTIYF	TGTGCCAGCAGCCAAGGGCAGGGCTCAGTCTCTGGAAACACCATATATTTT
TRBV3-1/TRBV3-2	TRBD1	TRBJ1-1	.	CASSQATGVNTEAFF	TGTGCCAGCAGCCAAGCGACAGGGGTGAACACTGAAGCTTTCTTT
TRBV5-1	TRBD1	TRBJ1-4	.	CASRNRGSNEKLFF	TGCGCCAGCAGAAACAGGGGCTCAAATGAAAAACTGTTTTTT
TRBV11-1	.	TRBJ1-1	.	CASSFGGLNTEAFF	TGTGCCAGCAGCTTCGGGGGTCTGAACACTGAAGCTTTCTTT
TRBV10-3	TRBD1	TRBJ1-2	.	CATTDPGTGNYGYTF	TGTGCCACGACGGACCCCGGGACAGGAAACTATGGCTACACCTTC
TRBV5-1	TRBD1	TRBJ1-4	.	CASGGGEANEKLFF	TGCGCCAGCGGAGGGGGCGAGGCTAATGAAAAACTGTTTTTT
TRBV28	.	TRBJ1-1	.	CASSLGSLEGMNTEAFF	TGTGCCAGCAGTTTAGGGAGTTTGGAGGGGATGAACACTGAAGCTTTCTTT
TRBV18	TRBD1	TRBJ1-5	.	CASSLGTANQPQHF	TGTGCCAGCTCACTAGGGACAGCCAATCAGCCCCAGCATTTT
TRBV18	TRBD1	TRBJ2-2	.	CASSPGTENTGELFF	TGTGCCAGCTCACCAGGGACAGAGAACACCGGGGAGCTGTTTTTT
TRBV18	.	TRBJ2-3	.	CASSQRISTDTQYF	TGTGCCAGCTCACAGCGGATCAGCACAGATACGCAGTATTTT
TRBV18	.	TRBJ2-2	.	CASSPPSVTNTGELFF	TGTGCCAGCTCACCGCCTAGCGTAACGAACACCGGGGAGCTGTTTTTT